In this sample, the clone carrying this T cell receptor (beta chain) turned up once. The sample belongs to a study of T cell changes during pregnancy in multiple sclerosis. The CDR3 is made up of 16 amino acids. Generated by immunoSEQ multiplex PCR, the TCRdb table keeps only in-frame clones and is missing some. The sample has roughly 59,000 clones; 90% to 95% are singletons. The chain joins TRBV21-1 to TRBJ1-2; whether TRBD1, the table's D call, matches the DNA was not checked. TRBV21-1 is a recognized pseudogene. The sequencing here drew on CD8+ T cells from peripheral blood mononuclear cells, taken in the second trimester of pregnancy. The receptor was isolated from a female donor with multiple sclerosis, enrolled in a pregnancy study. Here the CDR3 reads CASSKGGAGGAHGYTF. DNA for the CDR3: TGTGCCAGCAGCAAAGGAGGAGCAGGGGGCGCTCATGGCTACACCTTC.